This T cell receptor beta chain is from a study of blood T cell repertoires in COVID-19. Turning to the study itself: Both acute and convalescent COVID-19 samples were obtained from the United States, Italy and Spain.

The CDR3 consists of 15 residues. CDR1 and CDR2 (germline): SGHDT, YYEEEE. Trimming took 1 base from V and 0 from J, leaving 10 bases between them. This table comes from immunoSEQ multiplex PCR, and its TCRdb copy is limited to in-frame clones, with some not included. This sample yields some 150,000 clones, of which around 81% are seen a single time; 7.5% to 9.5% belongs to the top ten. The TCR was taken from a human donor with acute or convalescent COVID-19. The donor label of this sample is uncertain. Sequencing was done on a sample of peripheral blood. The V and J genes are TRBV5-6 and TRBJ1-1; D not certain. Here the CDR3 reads CASSLNGAMNTEAFF. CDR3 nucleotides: TGTGCCAGCAGCTTGAATGGAGCCATGAACACTGAAGCTTTCTTT.